The 7 T cell receptor beta chains presented below share a single source sample, sequenced in a study of beta chain features in type 1 diabetes. Of the isolated RNA, all was reverse transcribed, and so the sequenced material was expressed TCRB transcripts. Assay: immunoSEQ multiplex PCR; the TCRdb copy retains only in-frame clones and omits some. This table has roughly 370,000 clones, roughly 13% appearing once. What was sequenced was naive CD4+ T cells from blood. These TCRs come from a man aged 25 to 40 in good health.

CDR3 sequence: CSVVLGTGQKDTQYF. The CDR3 DNA reads TGCAGCGTTGTGTTAGGGACAGGGCAGAAAGATACGCAGTATTTT. The rearrangement links TRBV29-1 to TRBJ2-3; 9 positions match TRBD1. Trimming removed 4 bases from V and 5 bases from J; junction bases left unmatched: 10. This CDR3 has 15 residues. CDR1 SQVTM and CDR2 ANQGSEA come from the germline V gene.

The chain combines TRBV7-9 with TRBJ2-7; 10 bases fit TRBD2. The CDR3 loop spans 16 amino acids. Trimming cost V 1 base and J 6 bases; bases outside gene matches: 9. Germline assignment: CDR1 SEHNR and CDR2 FQNEAQ (reference sequence). CDR3 protein: CASSLVGLAGVSEQYV. CDR3 sequence (DNA): TGTGCCAGCAGCTTAGTCGGTCTAGCGGGAGTGAGCGAGCAGTACGTC.

This clone was counted only a few times. The J gene is TRBJ2-2, the V gene TRBV14; TRBD1 matches 7 bases. The J segment lost 3 bases and the V segment lost 5 bases, leaving 3 bases of the junction unmatched. This CDR3 spans 14 amino acids. CDR1 is SGHDN, CDR2 FVKESK, per germline. The CDR3 sequence is CASSRGQYTGELFF. CDR3 DNA sequence: TGTGCCAGCAGCAGGGGACAGTACACCGGGGAGCTGTTTTTT. The variable domain in full, completed from reference TRBV14 and TRBJ2-2, reads EAGVTQFPSHSVIEKGQTVTLRCDPISGHDNLYWYRRVMGKEIKFLLHFVKESKQDESGMPNNRFLAERTGGTYSTLKVQPAELEDSGVYFCASSRGQYTGELFFGEGSRLTVL.

This chain uses TRBV5-4 with TRBJ1-2; TRBD1 might be the D (6 bases). Germline CDR1 is SGHNT and CDR2 is YYREEE (reference sequence). Trimming stripped 4 bases from V and 7 bases from J, with 17 bases between. This CDR3 spans 14 amino acids. CDR3 protein: CASSEGGRGGGYTF. The CDR3 DNA is TGTGCCAGCAGCGAGGGGGGGCGAGGAGGTGGCTACACCTTC.

The chain uses TRBV9 and TRBJ1-4; TRBD1 might be the D (5 bases). The CDR3 sequence is 14 residues long. Germline V gives CDR1 SGDLS, CDR2 YYNGEE. The germline V and J ends were trimmed by 3 bases and 7 bases, with 13 bases remaining between them. The CDR3 coding sequence is TGTGCCAGCAGCGACGGGACCAGGCGTGAAAAACTGTTTTTT. This codes for CASSDGTRREKLFF.

This clone was detected only a few times. The V and J genes are TRBV2 and TRBJ2-3, with a weak D call TRBD2 (6 bases). The CDR3 has 14 residues. Per germline, CDR1 SNHLY and CDR2 FYNNEI. V shed 4 bases and J shed 6 bases, with 14 bases lying between them. The CDR3 spells CASSGRGPSDTQYF. For the CDR3, the DNA is TGTGCCAGCAGTGGGCGGGGCCCCAGTGATACGCAGTATTTT.

This clone appeared a single time. The rearrangement uses TRBV7-9 and TRBJ2-3, with 8 bases matching TRBD1. After removal of 6 bases from V and 2 bases from J, the junction contained 7 bases not matched to a gene. Per the germline V gene, CDR1 is SEHNR and CDR2 is FQNEAQ (reference sequence). This CDR3 has 15 residues. CDR3 in DNA: TGTGCCAGCAGTACAGACAGGGGCTCCACAGATACGCAGTATTTT. This sequence encodes CASSTDRGSTDTQYF.